The 26 T cell receptor beta chains reported below all come from one sample, sequenced in a study of T cells in localized non-small cell lung cancer. The assay was immunoSEQ multiplex PCR, and TCRdb's table has in-frame clones only and misses some. There are some 19,000 clones in the sample; 80% to 95% occur only once, and 4% to 5% lies in the top ten. This material consisted of peripheral blood, taken before any cancer treatment. These receptors were obtained from a male donor older than 55 with stage I squamous cell lung carcinoma.

This chain connects TRBV6-5 to TRBJ1-6; TRBD1 is a possible D gene (5 bases). CDR1 is MNHEY and CDR2 is SVGAGI in the germline V gene. The CDR3 totals 15 residues. Trimming stripped 2 bases from V and 5 bases from J, with 10 bases between. The CDR3, as DNA: TGTGCCAGCAGTTACGGGGCAGGAGATAATTCACCCCTCCACTTT. Translation gives CASSYGAGDNSPLHF.

The chain uses TRBV7-9 and TRBJ2-5; no clear D. This CDR3 has 13 amino acids. V was clipped by 3 bases and J by 2 bases, with 7 bases between them. Germline V lookup: CDR1 SEHNR, CDR2 FQNEAQ (reference sequence). The CDR3 coding sequence is TGTGCCAGCAGCTTCGAGGTTCAAGAGACCCAGTACTTC. The encoded protein is CASSFEVQETQYF.

This clone was seen a handful of times. The chain employs TRBV6-1 and TRBJ1-3; the match to TRBD1 covers 11 bases. In germline, CDR1 is MNHNS, CDR2 SASEGT. Trimming cost V 3 bases and J 5 bases; bases outside gene matches: 15. This CDR3 is 19 amino acids long. The CDR3 DNA follows: TGTGCCAGCAGTGATCTCTTTTGGCGAAGGGACAGGGGGAGAAACACCATATATTTT. Residues: CASSDLFWRRDRGRNTIYF.

As concerns this clone: One end of the junction does not line up with germline, which may come from a read error. The rearrangement joins TRBV7-4 to TRBJ2-1, with 10 nucleotides matching TRBD1. The length of the CDR3 is 16 residues. Germline CDR1 SGHVT, CDR2 SQSDAQ. Here the CDR3 reads CASSPPDRGNYSEQFF. Here the CDR3 DNA reads TGTGCCAGCAGCCCCCCGGACAGGGGGAATTACAGTGAGCAGTTCTTC. The full variable domain, in which reference TRBV7-4 and TRBJ2-1 provide the parts outside the CDR3, is GAGVSQSPRYKVAKRGRDVALRCDSISGHVTLYWYRQTLGQGSEVLTYSQSDAQRDKSGRPSGRFSAERPERSVSTLKIQRTEQGDSAVYLCASSPPDRGNYSEQFFGPGTRLTVL.

This rearrangement joins TRBV27 to TRBJ2-6, with D tentatively TRBD1 (6 bases). Germline values: CDR1 MNHEY, CDR2 SMNVEV (reference sequence). The V end was cut by 6 bases, the J end by 2 bases, with 14 bases between. The CDR3 runs to 16 residues. The DNA for the CDR3 is TGTGCCAGCAGGCACAGGGATGGGGCTGGGGCCAACGTCCTGACTTTC. Translating gives CASRHRDGAGANVLTF.

The V call is TRBV7-9, the J call TRBJ1-2, with a possible D match to TRBD1 (5 bases). CDR3 length: 12 amino acids. Per germline, CDR1 SEHNR and CDR2 FQNEAQ (reference sequence). The germline V and J ends were trimmed by 1 base and 10 bases, with 10 bases remaining between them. In DNA form, the CDR3 reads TGTGCCAGCAGCTTAGGGGGCAGGGACTACACCTTC. Amino acids: CASSLGGRDYTF.

The chain couples TRBV28 to TRBJ1-3, with 11 bases identical to TRBD1. The CDR3 is 15 residues long. Trimming at V came to 6 bases and at J to 4 bases, leaving 5 bases not matched to a gene. CDR1 is MDHEN and CDR2 is SYDVKM in the germline V gene. CDR3 in DNA: TGTGCCAGCAGCACCGGGACAGGGGGAGGAAACACCATATATTTT. Translating it yields CASSTGTGGGNTIYF.

The chain has TRBV4-2 and TRBJ2-5; D is undetermined. V shed 1 base and J shed 5 bases, with 14 bases lying between them. Germline V lookup: CDR1 LGHNA, CDR2 YNFKEQ. The CDR3 sequence is 15 residues long. CDR3 DNA: TGTGCCAGCAGCCAAGGATCGAAGGGCCGGGAGACCCAGTACTTC. It encodes CASSQGSKGRETQYF.

The V gene is TRBV7-8, the J gene TRBJ1-4; no reliable D call. Germline V gene data show CDR1 as SGHVS and CDR2 as FQNEAQ. The CDR3 has 16 amino acids. The V and J ends lost 5 bases and 0 bases respectively, with 13 bases between them. The CDR3 DNA follows: TGTGCCAGCAGCGTACAATCTCCCGCAACTAATGAAAAACTGTTTTTT. It yields the protein CASSVQSPATNEKLFF.

The CDR3 here is CASSATVGVGFGDTQYF. As DNA, the CDR3 is TGTGCCAGCAGTGCGACGGTGGGAGTGGGTTTCGGGGATACGCAGTATTTT. This chain uses TRBV6-1 with TRBJ2-3; maybe TRBD2 (5 bases). Trimming pared 4 bases from V and 6 bases from J, leaving 23 bases between. The CDR3 length is 17 residues. CDR1 MNHNS and CDR2 SASEGT come from the germline V gene.

This chain joins TRBV19 and TRBJ2-7, with a possible D match to TRBD2 (7 bases). Trimming stripped 5 bases from V and 4 bases from J, with 21 bases between. CDR3 length equals 16 residues. The V gene's germline CDR1 is LNHDA and CDR2 SQIVND (reference sequence). Here the CDR3 reads CASSPEGGDLFYEQYF. CDR3 coding DNA: TGTGCCAGTAGTCCGGAGGGGGGGGACCTTTTTTACGAGCAGTACTTC.

The CDR3 protein is CASSLWTNNEQFF. Here the CDR3 DNA reads TGTGCCAGCAGCTTATGGACCAACAATGAGCAGTTCTTC. The rearrangement links TRBV7-8 to TRBJ2-1; no clear D. The CDR3 is 13 amino acids. Trimming pared 2 bases from V and 5 bases from J, leaving 7 bases between. The germline V gene encodes CDR1 SGHVS and CDR2 FQNEAQ.

The CDR3 reads CASSLRGRNSGNTIYF. The CDR3 coding sequence is TGTGCCAGCAGCCTACGTGGACGAAACTCTGGAAACACCATATATTTT. The rearrangement links TRBV5-6 to TRBJ1-3; D is undetermined. Germline CDR1 and CDR2: SGHDT and YYEEEE. Deletions cut 4 bases from V and 0 bases from J, with 14 bases between. This CDR3 spans 16 amino acids. The full variable domain, rest sourced from reference TRBV5-6 and TRBJ1-3, is DAGVTQSPTHLIKTRGQQVTLRCSPKSGHDTVSWYQQALGQGPQFIFQYYEEEERQRGNFPDRFSGHQFPNYSSELNVNALLLGDSALYLCASSLRGRNSGNTIYFGEGSWLTVV.

The table lists this clone with a count of one. This chain joins TRBV14 and TRBJ2-7, with D possibly TRBD1 on 5 matching bases. The CDR3 has 14 residues. In germline, CDR1 is SGHDN, CDR2 FVKESK. The V end lost 0 bases, the J end lost 9 bases, and 15 bases lay between the germline ends. The CDR3 loop reads CASSQDNAGWRQYF. DNA for the CDR3: TGTGCCAGCAGCCAAGATAATGCAGGGTGGCGGCAGTACTTC.

This chain links TRBV30 with TRBJ1-1; D not certain. V was shortened by 3 bases and J by 7 bases, with 12 bases between the two germline ends. The CDR3 runs 12 residues. Germline-derived CDR1 and CDR2 are GTSNPN and SVGIG (reference sequence). The CDR3 spells CAWSRGKGEAFF. The DNA of the CDR3 is TGTGCCTGGAGCCGAGGGAAGGGTGAAGCTTTCTTT. The entire variable domain, with the rest obtained from reference TRBV30 and TRBJ1-1, is as follows: SQTIHQWPATLVQPVGSPLSLECTVEGTSNPNLYWYRQAAGRGLQLLFYSVGIGQISSEVPQNLSASRPQDRQFILSSKKLLLSDSGFYLCAWSRGKGEAFFGQGTRLTVV.

CDR3: CASSRNGGDSQAFF. The CDR3 nucleotides are TGTGCCAGTAGTCGTAACGGAGGGGACAGCCAAGCTTTCTTT. This chain uses TRBV19 with TRBJ1-1, with 7 bases lining up with TRBD1. The V and J ends lost 5 bases and 9 bases, in that order; junction bases with no gene match: 12. The CDR3 is 14 residues long. Germline V gene lookup returns CDR1 LNHDA and CDR2 SQIVND (reference sequence).

J is TRBJ2-1 and V is TRBV9, with D maybe TRBD1 (6 bases). V lost 0 bases to trimming and J lost 0 bases, with 16 bases between them. Germline values: CDR1 SGDLS, CDR2 YYNGEE. The CDR3 extends over 18 amino acids. CDR3: CASSVVGGGFSSYNEQFF. The CDR3 region has the DNA TGTGCCAGCAGCGTAGTTGGGGGCGGTTTTAGCTCCTACAATGAGCAGTTCTTC.

V and J are TRBV7-8 and TRBJ2-2; 9 bases line up with TRBD2. CDR1 is SGHVS, CDR2 FQNEAQ, per germline. The CDR3 sequence is 16 residues long. The J segment lost 6 bases and the V segment lost 1 base, leaving 6 bases of the junction unmatched. CDR3: CASSLGGGREPGELFF. The CDR3 DNA reads as TGTGCCAGCAGCTTAGGAGGCGGGAGGGAACCCGGGGAGCTGTTTTTT.

The rearrangement links TRBV2 to TRBJ2-2; 10 positions match TRBD2. CDR1 and CDR2 from the germline V gene are SNHLY and FYNNEI. The V and J ends lost 2 bases and 5 bases, in that order; junction bases with no gene match: 2. The CDR3 is made up of 15 amino acids. The CDR3 DNA sequence: TGTGCCAGCAGTGAACTAGCGGGAGAGACCGGGGAGCTGTTTTTT. Residues: CASSELAGETGELFF.

V gene TRBV30 combines with J gene TRBJ2-7; 11 bases line up with TRBD1. This CDR3 comprises 12 residues. V was clipped by 8 bases and J by 7 bases; unmatched bases: 7. From germline, CDR1 is GTSNPN and CDR2 SVGIG (reference sequence). CDR3 sequence (DNA): TGTGCCGGCGGACAGGGGGCAGGAGAGCAGTACTTC. Amino acids: CAGGQGAGEQYF.

V usage is TRBV6-1 and J usage is TRBJ2-3; 7 bases are a match to TRBD2. The germline V gene has CDR1 MNHNS and CDR2 SASEGT. The CDR3 covers 15 residues. J gave up 4 bases and V 2 bases, and 6 bases lay outside the gene matches. The CDR3, as DNA: TGTGCCAGCAGTGAACCCGGGAGGATCCCAGATACGCAGTATTTT. Translation gives CASSEPGRIPDTQYF.

The chain employs TRBV5-6 and TRBJ2-7; 13 bases are shared with TRBD2. CDR1 and CDR2 from the germline V gene are SGHDT and YYEEEE. The CDR3 extends over 16 amino acids. J lost 6 bases, V lost 2 bases, and 8 bases had no gene match. CDR3 sequence (DNA): TGTGCCAGCAGCTTTGGGACTAGCGGGATAGTTGTCGAGCAGTACTTC. It translates to CASSFGTSGIVVEQYF.

The chain couples TRBV10-3 to TRBJ1-3; D possibly corresponds to TRBD1 (5 bases). Trimming left V 4 bases short and J 0 bases short, with 10 bases between. CDR1 is ENHRY and CDR2 is SYGVKD in the germline V gene. The CDR3 runs to 15 residues. DNA for the CDR3: TGTGCCATCAGTGCCGGGGCGAACTCTGGAAACACCATATATTTT. This translates into CAISAGANSGNTIYF.

The chain is built from TRBV5-1 and TRBJ2-3; 9 bases are a match to TRBD1. CDR1 SGHRS and CDR2 YFSETQ come from the germline V gene. The CDR3 extends over 18 amino acids. The trim removed 4 bases at V and 3 bases at J, leaving 15 bases unmatched. CDR3 sequence reads: CASSHTSNIGTGTDTQYF. Here the CDR3 DNA reads TGCGCCAGCAGCCATACAAGCAATATAGGGACAGGGACAGATACGCAGTATTTT.

This chain links TRBV7-3 with TRBJ1-2; TRBD1 matches 12 bases. The CDR3 consists of 15 residues. Trimming at V came to 5 bases and at J to 7 bases, leaving 8 bases not matched to a gene. The V gene's germline CDR1 is SGHTA and CDR2 FQGTGA. The DNA for the CDR3 is TGTGCCAGCAGCCCGTTGGGACAGGGGGCGGGTGGCTACACCTTC. Translation: CASSPLGQGAGGYTF.

The chain carries TRBV4-3 and TRBJ1-6; 8 nucleotides agree with TRBD1. V lost 0 bases, J lost 6 bases, and 7 bases stayed unmatched. The CDR3 contains 17 residues. Germline V gene data show CDR1 as LGHNA and CDR2 as YSLEER. In DNA form, the CDR3 reads TGCGCCAGCAGCCAAGAGGGGGACAGGCGCCGTAATTCACCCCTCCACTTT. It yields the protein CASSQEGDRRRNSPLHF.